These T cell receptor beta chains were read from a single sample in a study of CD8 T cells in Susac syndrome. In TCRdb, the immunoSEQ multiplex PCR reads were re-called with MiXCR into one record per CDR3 protein. Of approximately 180,000 distinct CDR3 sequences in the sample, roughly 94% were seen once. The sequenced material came from CD4+ T cells from PBMCs. The receptors shown here come from a human donor with Susac syndrome. CDR3s include the opening cysteine and the closing phenylalanine or tryptophan. A D gene is named only where the DNA matches it firmly. Clone size is not always given. Where it is, it says once, few, many or a class for expanded clones.

cdr3_aa | cdr3_nt | j_call | d_call | clone_size | v_call
CASSVVGGQETQYF | TGTGCCAGCAGCGTAGTTGGTGGCCAAGAGACCCAGTACTTC | TRBJ2-5 | . | . | TRBV9
CASSLAGPLNEQFF | TGTGCCAGCAGCCTAGCGGGACCCTTGAATGAGCAGTTCTTC | TRBJ2-1 | TRBD2 | . | TRBV14
CASSPMWVSGANVLTF | TGTGCCAGCAGCCCCATGTGGGTCTCTGGGGCCAACGTCCTGACTTTC | TRBJ2-6 | . | . | TRBV28
CASSGRTAYEQYF | TGTGCCAGCAGTGGGCGGACAGCCTACGAGCAGTACTTC | TRBJ2-7 | . | . | TRBV6-1
CASSWPRVRGNNEQFF | TGTGCCAGCAGCTGGCCTAGGGTTCGGGGCAACAATGAGCAGTTCTTC | TRBJ2-1 | . | . | TRBV11-2
CASSLGTGSNSPLHF | TGTGCCAGCAGCTTAGGGACAGGGTCAAATTCACCCCTCCACTTT | TRBJ1-6 | TRBD1 | . | TRBV7-6
CASRPPGYGEQFF | TGTGCCAGCAGACCTCCTGGGTATGGTGAGCAGTTCTTC | TRBJ2-1 | . | . | TRBV6-5
CASSFEMNTEAFF | TGCGCCAGCAGCTTTGAGATGAACACTGAAGCTTTCTTT | TRBJ1-1 | . | . | TRBV5-1
CSARVHRTGDSGAFF | TGCAGTGCTAGAGTACACCGGACAGGGGATTCAGGAGCTTTCTTT | TRBJ1-1 | TRBD1 | . | TRBV20-1
CASNEASGANVLTF | TGTGCCAGCAACGAGGCGTCTGGGGCCAACGTCCTGACTTTC | TRBJ2-6 | . | . | TRBV7-9
CASSSNRGLAEAFF | TGTGCCAGCAGCTCAAACAGGGGCCTGGCTGAAGCTTTCTTT | TRBJ1-1 | TRBD1 | . | TRBV11-2
CASTSTGGDNSPLHF | TGTGCCAGTACTTCGACCGGAGGGGATAATTCACCCCTCCACTTT | TRBJ1-6 | . | . | TRBV19
CASSRDGDEQYF | TGTGCCAGCAGCCGGGACGGCGACGAGCAGTACTTC | TRBJ2-7 | . | . | TRBV7-2
CASSLELMGEQYF | TGTGCCAGCAGTTTGGAGCTAATGGGCGAGCAGTACTTC | TRBJ2-7 | . | . | TRBV27
CAWGEAVNYGYTF | TGTGCCTGGGGGGAGGCCGTGAACTATGGCTACACCTTC | TRBJ1-2 | . | . | TRBV30
CASSVGGTDTQYF | TGTGCCAGCAGCGTAGGCGGCACAGATACGCAGTATTTT | TRBJ2-3 | . | . | TRBV9
CASSPGTSGEETQYF | TGTGCCAGCAGCCCCGGGACTAGCGGGGAAGAGACCCAGTACTTC | TRBJ2-5 | TRBD2 | . | TRBV7-9
CATEPGGRGTQYF | TGTGCCACCGAACCGGGAGGGAGAGGGACCCAGTACTTC | TRBJ2-5 | TRBD2 | once | TRBV15
CASSLGDIGYGYTF | TGTGCCAGCAGTTTAGGGGATATTGGCTATGGCTACACCTTC | TRBJ1-2 | . | once | TRBV28
CASSTTDRGVDEQFF | TGTGCCAGCAGCACGACGGACAGGGGAGTTGATGAGCAGTTCTTC | TRBJ2-1 | TRBD1 | . | TRBV7-9
CASSLEGGASSYNSPLHF | TGCGCCAGCAGCTTGGAAGGAGGGGCTAGCTCCTATAATTCACCCCTCCACTTT | TRBJ1-6 | . | . | TRBV5-1
CSASVRGPAYEQYF | TGCAGTGCTAGTGTTAGGGGGCCAGCCTACGAGCAGTACTTC | TRBJ2-7 | TRBD1 | . | TRBV20-1
CASSKGTGDYEQYF | TGTGCCAGCAGCAAAGGGACAGGGGACTACGAGCAGTACTTC | TRBJ2-7 | TRBD1 | . | TRBV3-1
CSARQDNEQFF | TGCAGTGCTAGACAGGACAATGAGCAGTTCTTC | TRBJ2-1 | . | . | TRBV20-1
CASSLGGRRSDTQYF | TGTGCCAGCAGTTTAGGCGGGAGGAGGTCAGATACGCAGTATTTT | TRBJ2-3 | TRBD2 | . | TRBV28
CASSLSWDQPQHF | TGTGCCAGCAGTTTAAGTTGGGATCAGCCCCAGCATTTT | TRBJ1-5 | . | . | TRBV12-3/TRBV12-4
CSVGPQYGQETQYF | TGCAGCGTAGGTCCGCAGTATGGCCAAGAGACCCAGTACTTC | TRBJ2-5 | . | . | TRBV29-1
CASSLGGRGYTF | TGTGCCAGCAGCTTAGGGGGGCGCGGCTACACCTTC | TRBJ1-2 | . | . | TRBV13
CSARLAVQGYEQYF | TGCAGTGCTAGACTAGCGGTCCAGGGCTACGAGCAGTACTTC | TRBJ2-7 | TRBD2 | . | TRBV20-1
CSGNYGGTEAFF | TGCAGCGGCAATTACGGGGGCACTGAAGCTTTCTTT | TRBJ1-1 | . | . | TRBV29-1
CASSLLFDRAYEQYF | TGTGCCAGCAGTTTATTGTTCGACAGGGCCTACGAGCAGTACTTC | TRBJ2-7 | TRBD1 | . | TRBV28
CATLKRRWDFSYEQYF | TGTGCCACCTTGAAACGGCGCTGGGACTTCTCCTACGAGCAGTACTTC | TRBJ2-7 | . | once | TRBV6-7
CASSPSSNQPQHF | TGTGCCAGCAGTCCCAGCAGTAATCAGCCCCAGCATTTT | TRBJ1-5 | . | . | TRBV27
CASSSRDSGSRNEQFF | TGTGCCAGCAGTTCCCGGGATAGCGGGAGTAGGAATGAGCAGTTCTTC | TRBJ2-1 | TRBD2 | . | TRBV12-3/TRBV12-4
CASSVTGMNTEAFF | TGTGCCAGCAGCGTTACTGGGATGAACACTGAAGCTTTCTTT | TRBJ1-1 | . | . | TRBV28
CASSLRGEQYF | TGTGCCAGCAGTTTAAGAGGCGAGCAGTACTTC | TRBJ2-7 | . | . | TRBV27
CASSQEENTEAFF | TGTGCCAGCAGCCAAGAGGAGAACACTGAAGCTTTCTTT | TRBJ1-1 | . | . | TRBV3-1
CSARALLRASGRYEQYF | TGCAGTGCTAGAGCTCTACTTCGGGCTAGCGGGAGATACGAGCAGTACTTC | TRBJ2-7 | TRBD2 | . | TRBV20-1
CSARATLYEQFF | TGCAGTGCTAGGGCTACTCTCTATGAGCAGTTCTTC | TRBJ2-1 | . | . | TRBV20-1
CASSPGLLGELFF | TGCGCCAGCAGTCCGGGACTTCTCGGGGAGCTGTTTTTT | TRBJ2-2 | . | . | TRBV10-1
CASSGGGWGYTF | TGTGCCAGCAGCGGAGGAGGCTGGGGCTACACCTTC | TRBJ1-2 | . | . | TRBV7-9
CSARLGGTGHQPQHF | TGCAGTGCTAGACTGGGGGGGACAGGACATCAGCCCCAGCATTTT | TRBJ1-5 | TRBD1 | once | TRBV20-1
CASSLRAWDTGELFF | TGTGCCAGCAGTTTGCGGGCGTGGGACACCGGGGAGCTGTTTTTT | TRBJ2-2 | . | . | TRBV28
CAWTRTAPYNEQFF | TGTGCCTGGACCCGGACAGCTCCCTACAATGAGCAGTTCTTC | TRBJ2-1 | . | . | TRBV30
CASSVDSYNEQFF | TGTGCCAGCAGCGTCGATTCCTACAATGAGCAGTTCTTC | TRBJ2-1 | . | . | TRBV7-2
CASSPATGAAGAQYF | TGCGCCAGCAGCCCAGCAACTGGCGCCGCGGGGGCCCAGTACTTC | TRBJ2-5 | TRBD2 | once | TRBV4-3
CASSRGSSGANVLTF | TGTGCCAGCAGCCGAGGGAGCTCTGGGGCCAACGTCCTGACTTTC | TRBJ2-6 | . | . | TRBV7-7
CSARDRVDTEAFF | TGCAGCGCTAGGGACAGGGTGGACACTGAAGCTTTCTTT | TRBJ1-1 | TRBD1 | . | TRBV29-1
CASSRTGLSQPQHF | TGTGCCAGCAGCCGGACAGGGCTTTCCCAGCCCCAGCATTTT | TRBJ1-5 | TRBD1 | . | TRBV5-6
CSARDRDGGRGYTF | TGCAGTGCTAGAGACCGGGACGGGGGTCGTGGCTACACCTTC | TRBJ1-2 | . | . | TRBV20-1
CASSRRDVEETQYF | TGTGCCAGCAGCCGTCGGGACGTCGAAGAGACCCAGTACTTC | TRBJ2-5 | . | . | TRBV3-1
CASSFRRLGTDTQYF | TGCGCCAGCAGCTTCAGAAGACTAGGCACAGATACGCAGTATTTT | TRBJ2-3 | . | . | TRBV5-1
CASSQVPNTEAFF | TGTGCCAGCAGCCAAGTGCCGAACACTGAAGCTTTCTTT | TRBJ1-1 | . | . | TRBV3-1
CATSSRGPNQPQHF | TGTGCCACCAGCAGCAGGGGGCCGAATCAGCCCCAGCATTTT | TRBJ1-5 | TRBD1 | once | TRBV15
CASSLEYGNTEAFF | TGCGCCAGCAGCTTGGAGTACGGCAACACTGAAGCTTTCTTT | TRBJ1-1 | . | . | TRBV5-1
CASSYLAGTDTQYF | TGTGCCAGCAGTTACCTAGCGGGGACAGATACGCAGTATTTT | TRBJ2-3 | TRBD2 | . | TRBV6-5
CASSFAAGGPRNEQFF | TGTGCCAGCAGTTTCGCCGCGGGGGGGCCGAGGAATGAGCAGTTCTTC | TRBJ2-1 | TRBD2 | once | TRBV12-3/TRBV12-4
CASSVTTVSYNEQFF | TGTGCCAGCAGTGTAACGACAGTCTCCTACAATGAGCAGTTCTTC | TRBJ2-1 | . | . | TRBV6-2/TRBV6-3
CASSLRTGQGTNEQYF | TGCGCCAGCAGCTTGAGGACGGGACAGGGCACCAACGAGCAGTACTTC | TRBJ2-7 | TRBD1 | . | TRBV5-1